This T cell receptor beta chain is drawn from a study of T-cell memory formation after mild COVID-19. Study-level information: Largely, the TCR clusters proved donor specific. Points from the study as a whole: In second-wave clones peaking day 37, SARS-CoV-2 specificity remained unconfirmed. Some clones that responded were present in memory (sampled pre-infection), which suggests cross-reactive memory joined. Contracting clones, day 15 to 85, had balanced CD4/CD8, and later expanders favored CD4+.

Germline V gene data show CDR1 as MNHEY and CDR2 as SMNVEV (reference sequence). This CDR3 is 13 amino acids long. V dropped 8 bases and J dropped 2; count of bases not matched to a gene: 3. Notes on this clonotype: What it recognizes is unknown.

TCRdb re-derived calls from the 5' RACE reads in MiXCR, one entry per CDR3 protein. The sample has approximately 82,000 distinct CDR3 sequences; around 13% are singletons. The source material was PBMCs or a T cell subset sorted from them (not recorded which). The chain has TRBV27 and TRBJ2-1; 7 positions match TRBD2. This clonotype was sampled from a man in his late teens or twenties who had mild COVID-19 (a few samples of this study predate the infection). Cell type and time point are not known. CDR3 loop: CASSRGAYNEQFF. CDR3 DNA: TGTGCCAGCTCCCGGGGGGCCTACAATGAGCAGTTCTTC.